This T cell receptor (beta chain) derives from a study of blood T cell repertoires in COVID-19. Study overall: Some COVID-19 samples were acute and others convalescent; all came from the United States, Italy and Spain. PBMCs, B-cell-depleted T cells, or T cells provided the cDNA or gDNA that made up the material.

TCRdb's table, derived via immunoSEQ multiplex PCR, lists solely in-frame clones and lacks some. Here the sample spans fewer than 200,000 clones, 80% to 85% being singletons. V lost 0 bases, J lost 2 bases, and 6 bases stayed unmatched. There are 16 residues in the CDR3. Germline CDR1 reads SGHTA; CDR2 reads FQGNSA. It was within 2 weeks before study entry that exposed participants met a COVID-19 case. The V and J genes are TRBV7-2 and TRBJ2-7; 8 nucleotides line up with TRBD2. Source material: PBMCs or T cells enriched from blood (not recorded which). This receptor was taken from a woman aged 25 to 39 who had been exposed to COVID-19. Here the CDR3 DNA reads TGTGCCAGCAGCTTAGCGTTCGGCGGGGGGACCTACGAGCAGTACTTC. Translation gives CASSLAFGGGTYEQYF.